The rows below give T cell receptor beta chains drawn from one sample of a study of T cells after posttransplantation cyclophosphamide. Using immunoSEQ multiplex PCR, the repertoire was profiled, and TCRdb retains in-frame clones only, with some absent. The repertoire holds some 17,000 clones, approximately 78% seen once, with under 3.5% in the top ten. The sample here was PBMCs, taken roughly 470 days after allogeneic stem cell transplant with calcineurin inhibitor and methotrexate. The receptor set was obtained from a male patient between 25 and 39 years old who received an allogeneic stem cell transplant from an unrelated donor, was CMV-positive, and had acute and chronic GVHD. Some T cells here may be from the graft donor. Each CDR3 is given with its conserved first and last residue. D genes are given only for firm matches. Not every row has a clone size; where given, it reads once, few, many or a size class.

CDR3nt | CDR3aa | j_gene | abundance | d_gene | v_gene
TGTGCCAGCGACTTAGAAACAGATACGCAGTATTTT | CASDLETDTQYF | TRBJ2-3 | NA | NA | TRBV2
TGTGCCAGCAGCCAAGGCAGTAGCGGGAGGTGGGGAGAGACCCAGTACTTC | CASSQGSSGRWGETQYF | TRBJ2-5 | NA | TRBD2 | TRBV28
TGTGCCAGCAGCCACGGGACAGCTCGAGACACCGGGGAGCTGTTTTTT | CASSHGTARDTGELFF | TRBJ2-2 | few | TRBD1 | TRBV7-9
TGTGCCTGGAGTGGTCCGGGGGGGGCTAATGAAAAACTGTTTTTT | CAWSGPGGANEKLFF | TRBJ1-4 | NA | NA | TRBV30
TGTGCCAGCAGCTTCCTTGAGGTCGGCTATGGCTACACCTTC | CASSFLEVGYGYTF | TRBJ1-2 | once | NA | TRBV7-2
TGTGCCAGCAGTTTCCCAAGGACAGGGAGTGACACCATATATTTT | CASSFPRTGSDTIYF | TRBJ1-3 | NA | TRBD1 | TRBV6-5
TGTGCCAGCAGCTTAGAACAAAACACCGGGGAGCTGTTTTTT | CASSLEQNTGELFF | TRBJ2-2 | NA | NA | TRBV7-6
TGTGCCAGCAGCTACCCAGGGGATTCGGCACCAGATACGCAGTATTTT | CASSYPGDSAPDTQYF | TRBJ2-3 | NA | NA | TRBV7-2
TGTGCCAGCAGTTTAGGACGGAGGGGTGGGATGAACACTGAAGCTTTCTTT | CASSLGRRGGMNTEAFF | TRBJ1-1 | NA | NA | TRBV27
TGTGCCAGCAGCCAGGGGGCGGAGGACTACGAGCAGTACTTC | CASSQGAEDYEQYF | TRBJ2-7 | NA | TRBD1 | TRBV6-1
TGTGCCAGCAGCCAAGGGCTCGGGGCTTTCTTT | CASSQGLGAFF | TRBJ1-1 | NA | NA | TRBV4-2
TGTGCCAGTAGTCTATTAGCGGGGGCCTCCTACAATGAGCAGTTCTTC | CASSLLAGASYNEQFF | TRBJ2-1 | NA | TRBD2 | TRBV19
TGTGCCAGCAGTCTACCCCGGGACAACTTAGGAGGAACTGAAGCTTTCTTT | CASSLPRDNLGGTEAFF | TRBJ1-1 | NA | NA | TRBV5-8
TGTGCCAGCAGCCCTATTTCCTACAATGAGCAGTTCTTC | CASSPISYNEQFF | TRBJ2-1 | NA | NA | TRBV7-2
TGTGCCAGCAGCTTAGATAGAGATAACACTGAAGCTTTCTTT | CASSLDRDNTEAFF | TRBJ1-1 | NA | NA | TRBV7-2
TGTGCCAGCAGCCAAGTACCCAGGAACACCGGGGAGCTGTTTTTT | CASSQVPRNTGELFF | TRBJ2-2 | NA | NA | TRBV4-2
TGTGCCAGCAGCACCTGGGACAGGGGGGGAGAGACCCAGTACTTC | CASSTWDRGGETQYF | TRBJ2-5 | NA | TRBD1 | TRBV7-9
TGTGCCAGCAGCTTATGTCCGGACAGGGAATCCCACGAGCAGTACTTC | CASSLCPDRESHEQYF | TRBJ2-7 | NA | TRBD1 | TRBV7-8
TGTGCCAGCACCTGGACTAGCGGGGGCAATGAGCAGTTCTTC | CASTWTSGGNEQFF | TRBJ2-1 | NA | TRBD2 | TRBV9
TGTGCCAGCGGAGGGCAGTCGTATACCTATGGCTACACCTTC | CASGGQSYTYGYTF | TRBJ1-2 | NA | NA | TRBV28
TGCAGCGTTGTTTTTTCGGGGGAAAAGCATTTT | CSVVFSGEKHF | TRBJ1-5 | NA | NA | TRBV29-1
TGCGCCAGCAGCCAAACGGGGGAGTACGAGCAGTACTTC | CASSQTGEYEQYF | TRBJ2-7 | NA | NA | TRBV4-3
TGCGCCAGCAGCCAAGAGGCTCCGGGACTAGGAGACATTCAGTACTTC | CASSQEAPGLGDIQYF | TRBJ2-4 | NA | TRBD2 | TRBV4-3
TGTGCCAGCAAACGAGGGAACAGGGACTACGAGCAGTACTTC | CASKRGNRDYEQYF | TRBJ2-7 | NA | NA | TRBV6-5
TGTGCCAGCAGCCTGGGACAGCCGAATCAGCCCCAGCATTTT | CASSLGQPNQPQHF | TRBJ1-5 | NA | TRBD1 | TRBV28
TGTGCCATCAGCAAGAGGGACGGACTAGCGGACAACGAGCAGTACTTC | CAISKRDGLADNEQYF | TRBJ2-7 | medium-sized | TRBD2 | TRBV10-3
TGTGCCAGCAGTGAAGTGACAGTCCAAGAGACCCAGTACTTC | CASSEVTVQETQYF | TRBJ2-5 | NA | NA | TRBV6-5
TGTGCCAGCAGCTTGGCCTACAATCTGCGGGGGGGGGTTTATAATTCACCCCTCCACTTT | CASSLAYNLRGGVYNSPLHF | TRBJ1-6 | once | NA | TRBV5-4
TGTGCCTCTGATCCGGGACTAGCGGGAGGGGAACCGTTCTTC | CASDPGLAGGEPFF | TRBJ2-1 | NA | TRBD2 | TRBV30
TGCGCCAGCAGCCAAATTGAGCGGGGGGGAGCTAGCACAGATACGCAGTATTTT | CASSQIERGGASTDTQYF | TRBJ2-3 | NA | TRBD2 | TRBV4-1
TGCGCCAGCAGGGGGACTAGCGGTTCTCCCAGCTCCTACAATGAGCAGTTCTTC | CASRGTSGSPSSYNEQFF | TRBJ2-1 | NA | TRBD2 | TRBV10-1
TGTGCCATTGGACGGACACTAAACACTGAAGCTTTCTTT | CAIGRTLNTEAFF | TRBJ1-1 | NA | NA | TRBV19
TGTGCCAGCAGGGTTACCGGGGGGCGTCTCACAAAACTGTTTTTT | CASRVTGGRLTKLFF | TRBJ1-4 | medium-sized | NA | TRBV13
TGTGCCAGCACTCCAAGCCGACTAGCGGGGGGGCTCGAGCAGTACTTC | CASTPSRLAGGLEQYF | TRBJ2-7 | NA | TRBD2 | TRBV6-7
TGTGCCAGCAGTCGGACAATCGCAACTAATGAAAAACTGTTTTTT | CASSRTIATNEKLFF | TRBJ1-4 | NA | NA | TRBV6-5
TGTGCCAGCAGTTCCAAGGAGGGCGCGTACGAGCAGTACTTC | CASSSKEGAYEQYF | TRBJ2-7 | NA | NA | TRBV6-5
TGTGCCAGCAGCCCGGACAGGGTAGGGGCTCAGACCCAGTACTTC | CASSPDRVGAQTQYF | TRBJ2-5 | NA | TRBD1 | TRBV5-4
TGTGCCAGCAGCACCACAGGGGGACCTGAAAAACTGTTTTTT | CASSTTGGPEKLFF | TRBJ1-4 | NA | TRBD1 | TRBV7-2
TGTGCCAGCAGCTTGTTTTTAGGGACAGGGAGCACAGATACGCAGTATTTT | CASSLFLGTGSTDTQYF | TRBJ2-3 | NA | TRBD1 | TRBV9
TGCGCCAGCAGCCAAGGACAGAGCTCTGGAAACACCATATATTTT | CASSQGQSSGNTIYF | TRBJ1-3 | few | NA | TRBV4-3
TGCAGTGCTAGAGATGGCTTTCAGCAGTACTTC | CSARDGFQQYF | TRBJ2-7 | NA | NA | TRBV20-1
TGTGCCAGCACCGTGACGGCGGTCTCCTACGAGCAGTACTTC | CASTVTAVSYEQYF | TRBJ2-7 | NA | NA | TRBV6-5